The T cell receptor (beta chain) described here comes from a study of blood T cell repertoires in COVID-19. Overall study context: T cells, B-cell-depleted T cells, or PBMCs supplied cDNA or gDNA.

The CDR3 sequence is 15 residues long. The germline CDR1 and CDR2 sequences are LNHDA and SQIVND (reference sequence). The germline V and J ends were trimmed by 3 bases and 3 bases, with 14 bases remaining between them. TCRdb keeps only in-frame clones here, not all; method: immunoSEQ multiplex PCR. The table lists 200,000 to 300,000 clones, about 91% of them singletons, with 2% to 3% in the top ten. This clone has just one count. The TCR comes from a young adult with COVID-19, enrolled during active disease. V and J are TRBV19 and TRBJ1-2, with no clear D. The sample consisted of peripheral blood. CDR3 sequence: CASSISVDVYYGYTF. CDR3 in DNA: TGTGCCAGTAGTATTAGCGTGGACGTCTACTATGGCTACACCTTC. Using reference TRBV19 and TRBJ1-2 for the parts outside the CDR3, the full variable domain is DGGITQSPKYLFRKEGQNVTLSCEQNLNHDAMYWYRQDPGQGLRLIYYSQIVNDFQKGDIAEGYSVSREKKESFPLTVTSAQKNPTAFYLCASSISVDVYYGYTFGSGTRLTVV.